One T cell receptor (beta chain) is described in this entry. Genomic DNA served as template for TCR beta VDJ and CDR3 profiling. A single record per CDR3 protein comes from TCRdb applying MiXCR to the reads. The sample holds 450,000 to 550,000 distinct CDR3 sequences, around 33% seen once. The record originates from a study of CD8+CD57+ T cells in acquired aplastic anemia. Sequencing involved patients with CD8+CD57+ cell expansion previously shown by flow cytometry. V dropped 5 bases and J dropped 4; count of bases not matched to a gene: 10. This CDR3 has 15 amino acids. CDR1 is MGHDK and CDR2 is SYGVNS in the germline V gene.

The TCR originated in a human donor with aplastic anemia. Material: sorted CD4+, CD8+, or CD8+CD57+ T cells (not recorded which) from PBMCs. The chain recombines TRBV25-1 with TRBJ2-5; 7 nucleotides line up with TRBD2. CDR3 DNA sequence: TGTGCCAGCAGTCCTGGGCGGGAGAGGTTAGAGACCCAGTACTTC. Protein: CASSPGRERLETQYF.